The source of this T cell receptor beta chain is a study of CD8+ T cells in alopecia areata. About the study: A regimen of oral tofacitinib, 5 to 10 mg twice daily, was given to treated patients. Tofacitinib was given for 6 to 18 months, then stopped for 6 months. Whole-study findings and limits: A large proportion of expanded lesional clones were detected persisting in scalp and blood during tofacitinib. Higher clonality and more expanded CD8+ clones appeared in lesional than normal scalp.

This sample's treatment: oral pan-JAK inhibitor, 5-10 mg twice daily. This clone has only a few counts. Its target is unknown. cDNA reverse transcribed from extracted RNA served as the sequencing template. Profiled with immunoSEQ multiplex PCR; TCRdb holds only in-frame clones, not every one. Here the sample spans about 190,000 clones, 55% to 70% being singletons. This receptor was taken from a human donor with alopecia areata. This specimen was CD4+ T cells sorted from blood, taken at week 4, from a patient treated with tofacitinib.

The CDR3 spells CASSGAGTGGTEQYF. The CDR3 DNA follows: TGTGCCAGCAGTGGGGCCGGGACAGGGGGCACGGAGCAGTACTTC. This sequence joins TRBV28 and TRBJ2-7; 12 nucleotides agree with TRBD1. CDR1 is MDHEN, CDR2 SYDVKM, per germline. CDR3 length equals 15 residues. V shed 5 bases and J 7 bases; nucleotides not matched to a gene: 9.